This TCR beta chain was identified during a study of T cells after yellow fever vaccination. Study conclusions and caveats: The study noted that FACS-sorted repertoires could contain abundant clonotypes contaminating from the bulk population. Subsequent to the booster, the majority of primary-vaccination clones reappeared (roughly 97% CD4, 85% to 90% CD8).

The CDR3 contains 15 residues. The V and J ends lost 6 bases and 10 bases respectively, with 27 bases between them. Germline CDR1 DFQATT, CDR2 SNEGSKA (reference sequence). This clonotype came up many times. Its antigen is as yet unknown. TCRdb ran MiXCR on the 5' RACE reads and lists one entry per CDR3 protein. Among hundreds of thousands of distinct CDR3 sequences listed, roughly 3.5% were seen once. The chain links TRBV20-1 to TRBJ1-1; no clear D. The sequenced sample was PBMCs, obtained on the day of the yellow fever booster vaccination. This clonotype was sampled from a man younger than 30 who received the YFV17D yellow fever vaccine. The CDR3 DNA follows: TGCAGTGCGCCCCGCGCGGGGTCCAGTCCCCAGCGAGCTTTCTTT. This sequence encodes CSAPRAGSSPQRAFF.